These 32 T cell receptor beta chains share one sample of origin, sequenced in a study of control samples from healthy donors and cancer patients. Only in-frame clones appear in the TCRdb table, and some are missing; sequencing was by immunoSEQ multiplex PCR. The table has some 130,000 clones, 80% to 95% seen once; the top ten hold 2% to 3%. Sequencing was carried out using blood. The receptors were sampled from a man in his forties in good health.

V and J are TRBV9 and TRBJ2-5; weak D call: TRBD2 (6 bases). The CDR3 length is 13 residues. Germline CDR1 is SGDLS and CDR2 is YYNGEE. V dropped 4 bases and J dropped 3 bases, with 10 bases sitting between them. The CDR3 DNA is TGTGCCAGCAGCCTCCCGGGGGAAGAGACCCAGTACTTC. Amino acid sequence: CASSLPGEETQYF.

The J gene is TRBJ1-2, the V gene TRBV19; D is ambiguous. Trimming took 6 bases from V and 4 from J, leaving 18 bases between them. CDR3 length: 15 amino acids. Germline values: CDR1 LNHDA, CDR2 SQIVND (reference sequence). In nucleotides, the CDR3 is TGTGCCAGTAGCCCACAAAGACCGGGATCCTATGGCTACACCTTC. This encodes CASSPQRPGSYGYTF.

The chain uses TRBV20-1 and TRBJ2-4; D possibly corresponds to TRBD2 (5 bases). Trimming cost V 5 bases and J 13 bases, with 15 bases left between them. This CDR3 has 11 amino acids. The germline CDR1 and CDR2 sequences are DFQATT and SNEGSKA (reference sequence). The CDR3 loop is CSASWFTGQYF. The CDR3 bases are TGCAGTGCTTCATGGTTCACGGGACAGTACTTC.

V is TRBV19 and J is TRBJ1-5; TRBD1 agrees at 7 bases. Trimming removed 0 bases from V and 4 bases from J; junction bases left unmatched: 3. The germline V gene encodes CDR1 LNHDA and CDR2 SQIVND (reference sequence). CDR3 length: 15 residues. Here the CDR3 reads CASSIDGDRNQPQHF. The CDR3 DNA is TGTGCCAGTAGTATAGACGGGGACAGAAATCAGCCCCAGCATTTT.

This chain uses TRBV6-1 with TRBJ1-5; D remains ambiguous. Germline V gene sequence: CDR1 MNHNS, CDR2 SASEGT. This CDR3 has 13 residues. The ends were cut back, 2 bases at V and 7 bases at J, with 9 bases in the middle. The CDR3 spells CASSETDRQPQHF. The CDR3 region has the DNA TGTGCCAGCAGTGAAACCGATCGGCAGCCCCAGCATTTT.

This chain uses TRBV10-1 with TRBJ2-6; D not resolved. The CDR3 contains 14 residues. V lost 4 bases and J lost 0, with 4 bases in between. Per germline, CDR1 WNHNN and CDR2 SYGVQD (reference sequence). Here the CDR3 DNA reads TGCGCCAGCAGTGGGGCCTCTGGGGCCAACGTCCTGACTTTC. It yields the protein CASSGASGANVLTF.

The chain joins TRBV23-1 to TRBJ2-5; D gene unclear. TRBV23-1 belongs to the ORF category, with a function that is uncertain. V lost 2 bases and J 5 bases, leaving 3 bases between the germline ends. This CDR3 is built from 11 residues. The CDR3 nucleotides are TGCGCCAGCAGTCAAGGGGAGACCCAGTACTTC. It translates to CASSQGETQYF.

The chain combines TRBV5-1 with TRBJ2-6; D might be TRBD1 (5 bases). The CDR3 runs 14 residues. The germline V and J ends were trimmed by 7 bases and 4 bases, with 12 bases remaining between them. Germline assignment: CDR1 SGHRS and CDR2 YFSETQ. The CDR3 coding sequence is TGCGCCAGCCGATCAGGGTCCGGGGCCAACGTCCTGACTTTC. It translates to CASRSGSGANVLTF.

This chain links TRBV5-1 with TRBJ2-7; D gene ambiguous. Per germline, CDR1 SGHRS and CDR2 YFSETQ. There are 15 residues in the CDR3. The ends were cut back, 0 bases at V and 0 bases at J, with 10 bases in the middle. CDR3 region: CASSLDGNPSYEQYF. CDR3 sequence (DNA): TGCGCCAGCAGCTTGGACGGTAATCCCTCCTACGAGCAGTACTTC.

The chain joins TRBV28 to TRBJ2-3, with D hard to call. V dropped 6 bases and J dropped 0 bases, with 13 bases sitting between them. Germline loops: CDR1 MDHEN, CDR2 SYDVKM. The CDR3 extends over 15 amino acids. Written as DNA, the CDR3 is TGTGCCAGCAGCCGAACTGGCAGGAGCACAGATACGCAGTATTTT. It is translated as CASSRTGRSTDTQYF.

The chain combines TRBV2 with TRBJ1-1; D is ambiguous. Germline CDR1 is SNHLY and CDR2 is FYNNEI. V was trimmed by 2 bases and J by 11 bases, leaving 18 bases between them. CDR3 length: 14 amino acids. The CDR3 is CASSEYSGPPNAFF. CDR3 bases: TGTGCCAGCAGTGAATACTCCGGCCCCCCGAATGCTTTCTTT.

The chain has TRBV14 and TRBJ1-2; TRBD1 aligns across 7 bases. Trimming at V came to 3 bases and at J to 2 bases, leaving 9 bases not matched to a gene. CDR1 and CDR2 (germline): SGHDN, FVKESK. The CDR3 is 16 amino acids. CDR3 loop: CASSHLQGLQNYGYTF. CDR3 bases: TGTGCCAGCAGCCATCTACAGGGGCTTCAGAACTATGGCTACACCTTC.

The chain is built from TRBV2 and TRBJ2-7, with TRBD2 identical over 8 bases. This CDR3 has 14 residues. Unmatched junction bases numbered 11, after V lost 7 bases and J lost 6 bases. Germline V gene sequence: CDR1 SNHLY, CDR2 FYNNEI. CDR3 coding DNA: TGTGCCAGCACTAACAGCGGGAGCCTCTCCGAGCAGTACTTC. Its protein is CASTNSGSLSEQYF.

The V call is TRBV18, the J call TRBJ2-4, with D maybe TRBD1 (6 bases). Germline V gives CDR1 KGHSH, CDR2 LQKENI. The CDR3 totals 15 residues. Between the trimmed V and J ends, which lost 8 bases and 5 bases, there was a span of 19 bases. The CDR3 DNA reads as TGTGCCAGCGAAAAAAATACGGGACACCAAAACATTCAGTACTTC. Its translation: CASEKNTGHQNIQYF.

The rearrangement links TRBV25-1 to TRBJ1-6; D is ambiguous. Trimming took off 3 bases at V and 7 bases at J, with 7 bases between the two ends. Germline V lookup: CDR1 MGHDK, CDR2 SYGVNS. The CDR3 sequence is 13 residues long. The CDR3 region is CASSEKQNSPLHF. CDR3 DNA: TGTGCCAGCAGTGAGAAACAAAATTCACCCCTCCACTTT.

This clone was counted once. The J gene is TRBJ1-5, the V gene TRBV27; D call uncertain. This CDR3 spans 19 amino acids. The V gene lost 0 bases and the J gene lost 0 bases, with 18 bases spanning the gap. Germline V gene sequence: CDR1 MNHEY, CDR2 SMNVEV (reference sequence). CDR3 amino acids: CASSLSGGSYSYSNQPQHF. CDR3 DNA sequence: TGTGCCAGCAGTTTATCCGGTGGATCTTACTCTTATAGCAATCAGCCCCAGCATTTT.

The chain joins TRBV2 to TRBJ1-1; 9 positions agree with TRBD1. The V gene end was trimmed by 8 bases and the J gene end by 10 bases; junction bases not matched to a gene: 11. Germline V CDR1 and CDR2: SNHLY, FYNNEI. This CDR3 contains 13 residues. CDR3 in amino acids: CASQQGAVEGAFF. In nucleotides, the CDR3 is TGTGCCAGCCAACAGGGGGCCGTGGAAGGAGCTTTCTTT.

The chain couples TRBV20-1 to TRBJ2-3; D is uncertain. This CDR3 is built from 14 residues. The germline V and J ends were trimmed by 3 bases and 10 bases, with 20 bases remaining between them. Germline V gives CDR1 DFQATT, CDR2 SNEGSKA (reference sequence). The CDR3 DNA reads TGCAGTGCTAGTAGGTCTGGCAGGTTTCTTGCGCAGTATTTT. This encodes CSASRSGRFLAQYF.

This chain joins TRBV6-6 and TRBJ2-3, with 12 bases matching TRBD2. Germline V lookup: CDR1 MNHNY, CDR2 SVGAGI (reference sequence). This CDR3 has 16 amino acids. V lost 6 bases to trimming and J lost 4 bases; unmatched junction nucleotides: 8. The CDR3 here is CASRRTTSGGPDTQYF. The CDR3 DNA sequence: TGTGCCAGCAGACGGACGACTAGCGGGGGTCCAGATACGCAGTATTTT.

The chain has TRBV7-6 and TRBJ2-1; 7 bases are a match to TRBD1. Per the germline V gene, CDR1 is SGHVS and CDR2 is FNYEAQ. Losses at the gene ends were 5 bases for V and 10 bases for J; bases not matched to a gene: 8. This CDR3 has 13 amino acids. The CDR3 spells CASSPLGGEEQFF. The CDR3, as DNA: TGTGCCAGCAGCCCCCTAGGGGGCGAGGAGCAGTTCTTC.

This clone occurred once. The chain links TRBV27 to TRBJ2-3; D is uncertain. The V gene lost 2 bases and the J gene lost 1 base, with 13 bases spanning the gap. Germline-derived CDR1 and CDR2 are MNHEY and SMNVEV (reference sequence). The CDR3 length is 16 residues. DNA for the CDR3: TGTGCCAGCAGTTTACACCGGCCCCCTGGCACAGATACGCAGTATTTT. Protein sequence: CASSLHRPPGTDTQYF.

The table lists this clone with a few counts. J is TRBJ2-3 and V is TRBV5-1; D might be TRBD2 (5 bases). Trimming removed 0 bases from V and 3 bases from J, with 14 bases in between. CDR3 length: 16 amino acids. The germline gives CDR1 SGHRS, CDR2 YFSETQ. The CDR3 loop reads CASSLGASWLTDTQYF. As DNA, the CDR3 is TGCGCCAGCAGCTTGGGGGCTAGCTGGTTGACAGATACGCAGTATTTT. Combining the CDR3 with reference TRBV5-1 and TRBJ2-3 gives the whole variable domain KAGVTQTPRYLIKTRGQQVTLSCSPISGHRSVSWYQQTPGQGLQFLFEYFSETQRNKGNFPGRFSGRQFSNSRSEMNVSTLELGDSALYLCASSLGASWLTDTQYFGPGTRLTVL.

The chain combines TRBV6-6 with TRBJ2-3; D uncertain. V lost 11 bases and J lost 6, with 12 bases in between. Germline V gives CDR1 MNHNY, CDR2 SVGAGI (reference sequence). This CDR3 is built from 11 residues. The CDR3 reads CALSSGDTQYF. In DNA form, the CDR3 reads TGTGCCCTCTCTTCCGGGGATACGCAGTATTTT.

This clone was recorded once. The V and J genes are TRBV5-6 and TRBJ1-3, with D unclear. Trimming removed 1 base from V and 2 bases from J, with 7 bases in between. Germline CDR1 SGHDT, CDR2 YYEEEE. This CDR3 is 14 amino acids long. CDR3 loop: CASSLIGTGNTIYF. CDR3 coding DNA: TGTGCCAGCAGCTTGATAGGGACTGGAAACACCATATATTTT.

The chain couples TRBV9 to TRBJ2-3, with 7 positions matching TRBD2. The germline V gene encodes CDR1 SGDLS and CDR2 YYNGEE. There are 16 residues in the CDR3. V was clipped by 0 bases and J by 0 bases; unmatched bases: 4. The CDR3: CASSVATRGSTDTQYF. CDR3 bases: TGTGCCAGCAGCGTAGCTACGCGGGGGAGCACAGATACGCAGTATTTT. The full variable domain, in which reference TRBV9 and TRBJ2-3 provide the parts outside the CDR3, is DSGVTQTPKHLITATGQRVTLRCSPRSGDLSVYWYQQSLDQGLQFLIQYYNGEERAKGNILERFSAQQFPDLHSELNLSSLELGDSALYFCASSVATRGSTDTQYFGPGTRLTVL.

With respect to this clone: A junction boundary mismatches the germline segment, possibly from a read error. Other DNA sequences in this specimen translate into the identical CDR3. This chain joins TRBV6-1 and TRBJ2-7; D not resolved. Germline CDR1 and CDR2: MNHNS and SASEGT. CDR3 length: 12 residues. CDR3: CASSEGTYEQYF. DNA for the CDR3: TGTGCCAGCAGCGAAGGTACTTACGAGCAGTACTTC.

This sequence joins TRBV28 and TRBJ1-4; tentatively, D is TRBD1 (5 bases). The CDR3 runs to 14 residues. The germline CDR1 and CDR2 sequences are MDHEN and SYDVKM. Trimming shortened V by 2 bases and J by 4 bases, and 8 bases separated the two germline ends. Here the CDR3 reads CASSLGGVNEKLFF. DNA of the CDR3: TGTGCCAGCAGTTTAGGAGGGGTTAATGAAAAACTGTTTTTT.

The chain combines TRBV2 with TRBJ1-6; the D is unclear. This CDR3 is 15 amino acids long. Germline lookup yields CDR1 SNHLY and CDR2 FYNNEI. V was shortened by 7 bases and J by 8 bases, with 18 bases between the two germline ends. In nucleotides, the CDR3 is TGTGCCAGCAAAGTGGCAGGATCTTCGGATTCACCCCTCCACTTT. It codes for CASKVAGSSDSPLHF.

This CDR3 reads CASSQDPAGANQPQHF. Here the CDR3 DNA reads TGTGCCAGCAGCCAAGATCCTGCAGGGGCCAATCAGCCCCAGCATTTT. V usage is TRBV3-1 (or the pseudogene TRBV3-2) and J usage is TRBJ1-5; maybe TRBD1 (6 bases). The CDR3 contains 16 residues. The germline V gene has CDR1 LGHDT and CDR2 YNNKEL (reference sequence). V shed 0 bases and J shed 3 bases, with 12 bases lying between them.

The chain couples TRBV13 to TRBJ2-5; TRBD1 is a possible D gene (5 bases). The CDR3 extends over 14 amino acids. Trimming pared 2 bases from V and 1 base from J, leaving 8 bases between. Germline CDR1 is PRHDT and CDR2 is FYEKMQ (reference sequence). The CDR3 spells CASSLKTAQETQYF. The CDR3 DNA sequence: TGTGCCAGCAGCTTAAAGACAGCCCAAGAGACCCAGTACTTC.

The chain combines TRBV27 with TRBJ1-5; D unresolved. V was shortened by 7 bases and J by 5 bases, with 18 bases between the two germline ends. Germline values: CDR1 MNHEY, CDR2 SMNVEV (reference sequence). This CDR3 region has 15 residues. The chain's CDR3 is CASTQGPRRYQPQHF. The CDR3 bases are TGTGCCAGCACTCAAGGGCCCCGGCGGTATCAGCCCCAGCATTTT.

The sample holds one count of this clone. The chain recombines TRBV5-6 with TRBJ1-5; D call uncertain. The CDR3 sequence is 14 residues long. V was clipped by 3 bases and J by 3 bases, with 10 bases between them. Germline-derived CDR1 and CDR2 are SGHDT and YYEEEE. CDR3 in amino acids: CASSYRGYNQPQHF. The CDR3 nucleotides read TGTGCCAGCAGCTACCGGGGATACAATCAGCCCCAGCATTTT. Filled out from reference TRBV5-6 and TRBJ1-5, the complete variable domain reads DAGVTQSPTHLIKTRGQQVTLRCSPKSGHDTVSWYQQALGQGPQFIFQYYEEEERQRGNFPDRFSGHQFPNYSSELNVNALLLGDSALYLCASSYRGYNQPQHFGDGTRLSIL.